This section outlines one T cell receptor beta chain sequence together with its context. The data originate from a study of control samples from healthy donors and cancer patients. CDR3 length: 14 residues. The V segment lost 7 bases and the J segment 0 bases; nucleotides outside the gene matches: 7. Per germline, CDR1 SGHRS and CDR2 YFSETQ. Data came from immunoSEQ multiplex PCR; TCRdb stores just in-frame clones and leaves some out. The sample lists under 75,000 clones; around nine tenths were seen once. Sequencing was carried out using PBMCs. The chain couples TRBV5-1 to TRBJ2-7; TRBD1 matches at 7 bases. The sequence was collected from a woman in her 50s with colorectal cancer. The CDR3 loop is CASSATGPSYEQYF. Written as DNA, the CDR3 is TGCGCCAGCTCGGCGACAGGGCCCTCCTACGAGCAGTACTTC.